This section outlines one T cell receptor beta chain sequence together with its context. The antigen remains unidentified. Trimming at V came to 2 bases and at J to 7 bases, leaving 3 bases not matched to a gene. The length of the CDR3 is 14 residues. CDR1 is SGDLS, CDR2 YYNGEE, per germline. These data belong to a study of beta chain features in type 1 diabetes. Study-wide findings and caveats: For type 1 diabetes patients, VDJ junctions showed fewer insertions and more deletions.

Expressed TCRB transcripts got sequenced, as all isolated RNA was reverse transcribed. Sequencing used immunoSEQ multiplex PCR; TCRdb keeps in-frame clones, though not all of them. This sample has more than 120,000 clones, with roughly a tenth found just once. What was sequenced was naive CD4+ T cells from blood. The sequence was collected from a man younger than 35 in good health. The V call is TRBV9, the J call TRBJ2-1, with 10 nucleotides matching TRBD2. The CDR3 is CASSVRAGGNEQFF. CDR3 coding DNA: TGTGCCAGCAGCGTTAGAGCGGGGGGGAATGAGCAGTTCTTC. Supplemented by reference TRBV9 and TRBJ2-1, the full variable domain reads DSGVTQTPKHLITATGQRVTLRCSPRSGDLSVYWYQQSLDQGLQFLIQYYNGEERAKGNILERFSAQQFPDLHSELNLSSLELGDSALYFCASSVRAGGNEQFFGPGTRLTVL.